The 24 T cell receptor beta chains presented below share a single source sample, sequenced in a study of shared clonotypes between healthy human individuals (dated by TCRdb to the early 2020s). The library was obtained by the immunoSEQ multiplex PCR assay. The immuneACCESS repertoire file appears here via TCRdb, limited to in-frame rearrangements. These files lack a portion of the clones; in checked studies, under half of the deficit traces to unresolved V genes, and the cause of the others is not known. This sample lists about 1 million clones; around 76% were detected once. Of the sample, 1.4% falls within the top ten clones. Sequenced: memory CD4+ T cells sorted from blood. Taken with the paper, the label for cell subset or site translates to: CD45RA-negative fraction. These receptors came from a man aged 18-30 years in good health.

V gene TRBV5-4 combines with J gene TRBJ2-2; D gene ambiguous. Between the trimmed V and J ends, which lost 0 bases and 6 bases, there was a span of 6 bases. The CDR3 extends over 13 amino acids. Germline CDR1 SGHNT, CDR2 YYREEE (reference sequence). The CDR3 DNA reads TGTGCCAGCAGCTTGGGCCGGGCCGGGGAGCTGTTTTTT. As protein: CASSLGRAGELFF.

J is TRBJ2-5 and V is TRBV9; 8 bases fit TRBD2. The CDR3 sequence is 13 residues long. Germline loops: CDR1 SGDLS, CDR2 YYNGEE. V gave up 4 bases and J gave up 3 bases; unmatched junction bases: 2. As DNA, the CDR3 is TGTGCCAGCAGCCATAGCGGGGAAGAGACCCAGTACTTC. It encodes CASSHSGEETQYF. Looking up the rest from reference TRBV9 and TRBJ2-5 gives the full variable domain: DSGVTQTPKHLITATGQRVTLRCSPRSGDLSVYWYQQSLDQGLQFLIQYYNGEERAKGNILERFSAQQFPDLHSELNLSSLELGDSALYFCASSHSGEETQYFGPGTRLLVL.

At least ten counts were recorded for this clone. With a much larger clone just one base away, this may be a read error. The identical CDR3 is also encoded by other nucleotide sequences in the sample. V usage is TRBV15 and J usage is TRBJ2-5; D is ambiguous. The CDR3 has 12 residues. V was cut by 0 bases and J by 1 base, with 0 bases left in between. Germline loops: CDR1 LNHNV, CDR2 YYDKDF (reference sequence). CDR3 coding DNA: TGTGCCACCAGCAGAGACCAAGAGACCCAGTACTTC. Its protein product is CATSRDQETQYF.

The chain combines TRBV10-3 with TRBJ1-2; D is possibly TRBD1 (6 bases). The CDR3 length is 13 residues. Germline V lookup: CDR1 ENHRY, CDR2 SYGVKD. Trimming cost V 9 bases and J 4 bases, with 15 bases left between them. The CDR3 DNA reads TGTGCCATAAAGGACAGCGGATCCTATGGCTACACCTTC. Translating it yields CAIKDSGSYGYTF.

J is TRBJ1-2 and V is TRBV18, with unresolved D. Germline V gene sequence: CDR1 KGHSH, CDR2 LQKENI. The CDR3 is made up of 16 amino acids. The V and J ends lost 0 bases and 4 bases respectively, with 15 bases between them. DNA of the CDR3: TGTGCCAGCTCACCACCAGCAGGAGTCCTTGGCTATGGCTACACCTTC. Translating gives CASSPPAGVLGYGYTF.

With regard to this clone: This sample includes further DNA sequences coding for the same CDR3. This sequence joins TRBV30 and TRBJ2-3; possible D gene TRBD2, 6 bases. Trimming pared 4 bases from V and 4 bases from J, leaving 6 bases between. Looked up from germline, CDR1 is GTSNPN and CDR2 is SVGIG (reference sequence). The length of the CDR3 is 11 residues. For the CDR3, the DNA is TGTGCCTGGACGGGGGCAGATACGCAGTATTTT. This translates into CAWTGADTQYF.

This clone appeared a few times. The chain's CDR3 is CASGRTGDRPYEQYF. CDR3 nucleotide sequence: TGTGCTAGTGGACGGACAGGCGATCGCCCCTACGAGCAGTACTTC. The rearrangement links TRBV12-5 to TRBJ2-7, with TRBD1 matching over 7 bases. Germline loops: CDR1 LGHNT, CDR2 FRNRAP. Trimming took 6 bases from V and 2 from J; bases not matched to a gene: 10. There are 15 residues in the CDR3.

The chain is built from TRBV10-1 and TRBJ2-1; possibly TRBD1 for D (6 bases). V lost 3 bases, J lost 0 bases, and 9 bases lay in between. This CDR3 is 15 amino acids long. Germline V CDR1 and CDR2: WNHNN, SYGVQD (reference sequence). The DNA of the CDR3 is TGCGCCAGCAGTGAATTACAGGGCTCCTACAATGAGCAGTTCTTC. Its translation: CASSELQGSYNEQFF.

This chain links TRBV4-3 with TRBJ2-2; D unclear. The CDR3 has 17 residues. Germline V lookup: CDR1 LGHNA, CDR2 YSLEER. V gave up 0 bases and J gave up 8 bases, with 19 bases separating them. DNA of the CDR3: TGCGCCAGCAGCCAAGATGTGGAAACCGCCTCCAGAGGGGAGCTGTTTTTT. It is translated as CASSQDVETASRGELFF.

This chain connects TRBV5-8 to TRBJ1-2; D possibly corresponds to TRBD1 (5 bases). V was trimmed by 5 bases and J by 5 bases, leaving 13 bases between them. Germline assignment: CDR1 SGHTS and CDR2 YDEGEE. The CDR3 runs 13 residues. The CDR3 here is CASSSGTVYGYTF. CDR3 nucleotide sequence: TGTGCCAGCAGTTCCGGGACGGTGTATGGCTACACCTTC. The variable domain in full, completed from reference TRBV5-8 and TRBJ1-2, reads EAGVTQSPTHLIKTRGQQATLRCSPISGHTSVYWYQQALGLGLQFLLWYDEGEERNRGNFPPRFSGRQFPNYSSELNVNALELEDSALYLCASSSGTVYGYTFGSGTRLTVV.

V is TRBV6-6 and J is TRBJ2-7; a weak D match, TRBD2 (7 bases). The CDR3 loop spans 14 amino acids. Germline assignment: CDR1 MNHNY and CDR2 SVGAGI (reference sequence). The germline V and J ends were trimmed by 5 bases and 6 bases, with 17 bases remaining between them. CDR3 coding DNA: TGTGCCAGCAGTAACGGGGGGACATGGCGCGAGCAGTACTTC. This gives the protein CASSNGGTWREQYF.

The rearrangement uses TRBV14 and TRBJ1-2; the match to TRBD1 covers 7 bases. The CDR3 sequence is 15 residues long. The trim removed 3 bases at V and 0 bases at J, leaving 4 bases unmatched. Germline V gene data show CDR1 as SGHDN and CDR2 as FVKESK. Here the CDR3 reads CASSHGDSANYGYTF. The CDR3 DNA reads TGTGCCAGCAGCCATGGGGACAGTGCTAACTATGGCTACACCTTC.

The chain carries TRBV6-1 and TRBJ2-5; TRBD1 is a possible D gene (6 bases). The V gene's germline CDR1 is MNHNS and CDR2 SASEGT. The CDR3 covers 13 residues. V lost 9 bases, J lost 2 bases, and 13 bases lay in between. CDR3 in amino acids: CASTRTVQETQYF. CDR3 coding DNA: TGTGCCAGTACGAGGACAGTACAAGAGACCCAGTACTTC.

The chain couples TRBV12-5 to TRBJ1-2; D unresolved. The V gene lost 1 base and the J gene lost 4 bases, with 1 base spanning the gap. Germline V gene sequence: CDR1 LGHNT, CDR2 FRNRAP. The length of the CDR3 is 11 residues. This CDR3 is CASGLGYGYTF. In DNA form, the CDR3 reads TGTGCTAGTGGTTTGGGCTATGGCTACACCTTC.

This clone occurred once. V and J are TRBV30 and TRBJ1-5; TRBD1 aligns across 7 bases. Germline lookup yields CDR1 GTSNPN and CDR2 SVGIG (reference sequence). CDR3 length: 12 residues. The V segment lost 6 bases and the J segment 6 bases; nucleotides outside the gene matches: 5. CDR3 region: CACGGGTQPQHF. CDR3 coding DNA: TGTGCCTGCGGAGGGGGCACTCAGCCCCAGCATTTT.

The chain carries TRBV7-2 and TRBJ2-5; D is perhaps TRBD1 (5 bases). The CDR3 sequence is 18 residues long. V lost 4 bases, J lost 2 bases, and 23 bases lay in between. Per germline, CDR1 SGHTA and CDR2 FQGNSA. The CDR3 DNA sequence: TGTGCCAGCAGCTCACCCTCAACCCGAACCAGGGTTCAAGAGACCCAGTACTTC. Translation gives CASSSPSTRTRVQETQYF.

Points on this clone: Relative to the germline gene, one junction end is altered; a read error may explain this. The V call is TRBV7-7, the J call TRBJ2-1, with D maybe TRBD1 (6 bases). The CDR3 is made up of 16 amino acids. Per germline, CDR1 SSHAT and CDR2 FNYEAQ (reference sequence). As DNA, the CDR3 is TGTGCTAGCAGCTTAGGTGGGGGCGCGCCCTACAATGAGCAGTTCTTC. It specifies CASSLGGGAPYNEQFF.

The J gene is TRBJ2-7, the V gene TRBV23-1; a possible D gene is TRBD2 (7 bases). TRBV23-1 is an ORF; its function is uncertain. The CDR3 spans 17 residues. Trimming left V 0 bases short and J 3 bases short, with 18 bases between. Here the CDR3 DNA reads TGCGCCAGCAGTCAATCGAGGGGGGGTTCAGCTTTCTACGAGCAGTACTTC. Residues: CASSQSRGGSAFYEQYF.

As to this clone: The same CDR3 also results from other DNA sequences found in this sample. The V and J genes are TRBV5-1 and TRBJ2-3; D call uncertain. The V and J ends lost 0 bases and 2 bases respectively, with 10 bases between them. The CDR3 totals 15 residues. The V gene's germline CDR1 is SGHRS and CDR2 YFSETQ. CDR3 DNA: TGCGCCAGCAGCTTGGAGGGCGGTTCCACAGATACGCAGTATTTT. This codes for CASSLEGGSTDTQYF.

This rearrangement joins TRBV5-1 to TRBJ2-2, with D unresolved. CDR3 size: 14 residues. V was pared by 2 bases and J by 4 bases, with 9 bases between. Germline V CDR1 and CDR2: SGHRS, YFSETQ. CDR3 residues: CASSFTSSTGELFF. The CDR3 nucleotides are TGCGCCAGCAGCTTCACGTCGAGCACCGGGGAGCTGTTTTTT. Supplemented by reference TRBV5-1 and TRBJ2-2, the full variable domain reads KAGVTQTPRYLIKTRGQQVTLSCSPISGHRSVSWYQQTPGQGLQFLFEYFSETQRNKGNFPGRFSGRQFSNSRSEMNVSTLELGDSALYLCASSFTSSTGELFFGEGSRLTVL.

The chain couples TRBV5-8 to TRBJ2-4; the D call may be TRBD1 or TRBD2 (5 bases each). V was shortened by 2 bases and J by 7 bases, with 13 bases between the two germline ends. The germline V gene encodes CDR1 SGHTS and CDR2 YDEGEE. There are 14 residues in the CDR3. The CDR3 nucleotides read TGTGCCAGCAGCTTTTTCTACGAGGGGAACATTCAGTACTTC. The encoded protein is CASSFFYEGNIQYF.

Regarding this clone: The same CDR3 arises from other DNA sequences in this sample as well. J is TRBJ1-1 and V is TRBV18; no definite D call. Germline CDR1 is KGHSH and CDR2 is LQKENI. V was clipped by 2 bases and J by 3 bases, with 7 bases between them. This CDR3 has 13 amino acids. For the CDR3, the DNA is TGTGCCAGCTCACCAACCCAAGACACTGAAGCTTTCTTT. The encoded protein is CASSPTQDTEAFF.

This clone has a handful of counts. This sequence joins TRBV5-1 and TRBJ2-3; D ambiguous. The germline CDR1 and CDR2 sequences are SGHRS and YFSETQ. Deletions cut 0 bases from V and 0 bases from J, with 8 bases between. There are 15 residues in the CDR3. The CDR3 loop reads CASSLEMASTDTQYF. The CDR3 DNA is TGCGCCAGCAGCTTGGAGATGGCTAGCACAGATACGCAGTATTTT.

This clone appeared a few times. The rearrangement uses TRBV6-1 and TRBJ2-2; the match to TRBD1 covers 8 bases. With V trimmed by 4 bases and J by 5 bases, 6 bases remained unmatched. Germline CDR1 and CDR2: MNHNS and SASEGT. This CDR3 region has 15 residues. CDR3 protein: CASSGTDRVTGELFF. The CDR3 DNA follows: TGTGCCAGCAGTGGGACGGACAGGGTAACCGGGGAGCTGTTTTTT.